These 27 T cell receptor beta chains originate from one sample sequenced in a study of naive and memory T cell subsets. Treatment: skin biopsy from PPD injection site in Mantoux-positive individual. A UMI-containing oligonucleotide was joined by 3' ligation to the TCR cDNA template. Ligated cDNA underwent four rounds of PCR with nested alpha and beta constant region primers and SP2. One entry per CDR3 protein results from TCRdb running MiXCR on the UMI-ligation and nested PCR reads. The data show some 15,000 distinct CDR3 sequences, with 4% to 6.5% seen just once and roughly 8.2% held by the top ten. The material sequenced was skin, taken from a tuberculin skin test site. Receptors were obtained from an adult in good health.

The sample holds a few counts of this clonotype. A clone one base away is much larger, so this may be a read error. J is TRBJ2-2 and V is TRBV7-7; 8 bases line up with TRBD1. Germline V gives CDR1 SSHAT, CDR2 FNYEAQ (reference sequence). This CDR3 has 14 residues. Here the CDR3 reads CASSMDRDGGELFF. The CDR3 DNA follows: TGTGCTAGCAGCATGGACAGGGATGGCGGGGAGCTGTTTTTT.

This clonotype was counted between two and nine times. CDR3 DNA sequence: TGTGCCTGGAGGACTAGCGGTGCTAGGAGAGAGACCCAGTACTTC. It codes for CAWRTSGARRETQYF. This chain links TRBV30 with TRBJ2-5, with 9 positions matching TRBD2. After removal of 3 bases from V and 4 bases from J, the junction contained 9 bases not matched to a gene. Germline values: CDR1 GTSNPN, CDR2 SVGIG (reference sequence). The CDR3 contains 15 residues. Full variable domain (missing parts from reference TRBV30 and TRBJ2-5): SQTIHQWPATLVQPVGSPLSLECTVEGTSNPNLYWYRQAAGRGLQLLFYSVGIGQISSEVPQNLSASRPQDRQFILSSKKLLLSDSGFYLCAWRTSGARRETQYFGPGTRLLVL.

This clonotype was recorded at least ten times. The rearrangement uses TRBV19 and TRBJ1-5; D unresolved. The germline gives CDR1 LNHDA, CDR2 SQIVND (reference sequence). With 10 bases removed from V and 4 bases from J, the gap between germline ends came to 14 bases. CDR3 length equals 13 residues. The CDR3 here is CATAYTGNQPQHF. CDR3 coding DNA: TGTGCCACCGCTTATACGGGAAATCAGCCCCAGCATTTT.

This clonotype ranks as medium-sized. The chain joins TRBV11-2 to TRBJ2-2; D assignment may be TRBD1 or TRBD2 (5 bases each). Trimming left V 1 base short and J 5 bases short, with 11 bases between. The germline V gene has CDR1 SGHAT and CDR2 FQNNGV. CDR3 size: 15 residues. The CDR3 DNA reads TGTGCCAGCAGCTTAGCATCAGGGAGAACCGGGGAGCTGTTTTTT. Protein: CASSLASGRTGELFF.

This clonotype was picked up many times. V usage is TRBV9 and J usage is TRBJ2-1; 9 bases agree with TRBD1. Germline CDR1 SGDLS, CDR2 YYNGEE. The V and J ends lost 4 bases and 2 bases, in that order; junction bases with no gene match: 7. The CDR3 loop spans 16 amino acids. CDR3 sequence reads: CASSPRRTGAYNEQFF. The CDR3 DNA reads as TGTGCCAGCAGCCCCCGTAGGACAGGGGCCTACAATGAGCAGTTCTTC.

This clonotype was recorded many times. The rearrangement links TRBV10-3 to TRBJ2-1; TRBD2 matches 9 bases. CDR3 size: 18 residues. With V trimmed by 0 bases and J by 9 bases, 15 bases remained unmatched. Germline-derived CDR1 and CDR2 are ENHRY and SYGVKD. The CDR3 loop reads CAISESSPAGGPSGEQFF. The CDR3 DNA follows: TGTGCCATCAGTGAGTCATCCCCAGCGGGGGGCCCGTCTGGTGAGCAGTTCTTC.

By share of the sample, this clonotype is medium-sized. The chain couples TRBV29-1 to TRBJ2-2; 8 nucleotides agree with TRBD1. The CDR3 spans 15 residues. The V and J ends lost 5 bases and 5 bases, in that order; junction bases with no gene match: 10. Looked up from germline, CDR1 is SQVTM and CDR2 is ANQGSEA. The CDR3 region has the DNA TGCAGCGTTAATCCGACAGGGGCCGGAACCGGGGAGCTGTTTTTT. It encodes CSVNPTGAGTGELFF.

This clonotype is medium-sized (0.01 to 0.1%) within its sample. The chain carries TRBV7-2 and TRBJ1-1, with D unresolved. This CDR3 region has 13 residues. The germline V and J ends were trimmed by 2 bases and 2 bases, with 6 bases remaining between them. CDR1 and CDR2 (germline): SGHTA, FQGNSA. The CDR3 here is CASSLTGNTEAFF. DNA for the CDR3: TGTGCCAGCAGCTTAACGGGCAACACTGAAGCTTTCTTT.

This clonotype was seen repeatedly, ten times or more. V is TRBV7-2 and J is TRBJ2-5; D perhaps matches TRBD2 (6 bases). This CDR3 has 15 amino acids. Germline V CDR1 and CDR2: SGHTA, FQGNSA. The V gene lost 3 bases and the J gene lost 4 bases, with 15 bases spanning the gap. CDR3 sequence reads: CASSFNAGWGETQYF. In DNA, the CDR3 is TGTGCCAGCAGCTTTAACGCGGGGTGGGGAGAGACCCAGTACTTC.

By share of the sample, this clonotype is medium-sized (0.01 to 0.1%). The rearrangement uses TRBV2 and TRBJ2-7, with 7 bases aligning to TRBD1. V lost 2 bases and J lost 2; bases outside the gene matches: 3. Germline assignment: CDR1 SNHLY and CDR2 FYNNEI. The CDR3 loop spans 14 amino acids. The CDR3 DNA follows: TGTGCCAGCAGTGAACAGGGGGAAACCTACGAGCAGTACTTC. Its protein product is CASSEQGETYEQYF.

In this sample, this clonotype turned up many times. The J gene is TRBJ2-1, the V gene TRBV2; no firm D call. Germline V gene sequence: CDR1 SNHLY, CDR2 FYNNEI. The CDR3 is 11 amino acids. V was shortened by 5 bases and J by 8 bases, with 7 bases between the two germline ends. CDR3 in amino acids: CASSQFYEQFF. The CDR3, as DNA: TGTGCCAGCAGTCAGTTCTATGAGCAGTTCTTC.

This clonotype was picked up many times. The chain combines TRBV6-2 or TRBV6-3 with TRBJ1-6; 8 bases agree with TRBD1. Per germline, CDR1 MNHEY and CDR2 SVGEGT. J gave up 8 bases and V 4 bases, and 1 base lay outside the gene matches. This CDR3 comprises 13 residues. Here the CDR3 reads CASSLQGDSPLHF. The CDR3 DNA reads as TGTGCCAGCAGTTTACAGGGGGATTCACCCCTCCACTTT.

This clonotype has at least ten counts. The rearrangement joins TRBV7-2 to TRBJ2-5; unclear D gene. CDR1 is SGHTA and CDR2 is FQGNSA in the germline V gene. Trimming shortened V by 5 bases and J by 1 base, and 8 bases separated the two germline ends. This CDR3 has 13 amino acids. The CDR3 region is CASSPSLQETQYF. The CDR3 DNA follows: TGTGCCAGCAGCCCAAGCCTCCAAGAGACCCAGTACTTC.

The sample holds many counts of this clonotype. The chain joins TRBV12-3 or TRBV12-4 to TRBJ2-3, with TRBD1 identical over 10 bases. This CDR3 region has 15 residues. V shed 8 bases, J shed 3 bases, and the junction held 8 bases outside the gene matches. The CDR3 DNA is TGTGCCAGCGGAGGGAGACAGGGGGCGACAGATACGCAGTATTTT. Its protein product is CASGGRQGATDTQYF.

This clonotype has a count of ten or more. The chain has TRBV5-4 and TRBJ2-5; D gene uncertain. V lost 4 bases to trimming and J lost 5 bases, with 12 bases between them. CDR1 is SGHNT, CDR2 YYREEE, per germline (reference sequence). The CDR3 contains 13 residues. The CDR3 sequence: CASSPPVGETQYF. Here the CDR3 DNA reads TGTGCCAGCAGCCCCCCGGTAGGGGAGACCCAGTACTTC. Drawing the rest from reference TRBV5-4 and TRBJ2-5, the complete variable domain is ETGVTQSPTHLIKTRGQQVTLRCSSQSGHNTVSWYQQALGQGPQFIFQYYREEENGRGNFPPRFSGLQFPNYSSELNVNALELDDSALYLCASSPPVGETQYFGPGTRLLVL.

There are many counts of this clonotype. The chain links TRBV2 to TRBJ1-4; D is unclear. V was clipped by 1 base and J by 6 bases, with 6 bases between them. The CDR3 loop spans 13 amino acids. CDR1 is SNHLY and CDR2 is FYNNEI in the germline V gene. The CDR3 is CASSEEGYEKLFF. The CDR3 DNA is TGTGCCAGCAGTGAAGAGGGTTATGAAAAACTGTTTTTT.

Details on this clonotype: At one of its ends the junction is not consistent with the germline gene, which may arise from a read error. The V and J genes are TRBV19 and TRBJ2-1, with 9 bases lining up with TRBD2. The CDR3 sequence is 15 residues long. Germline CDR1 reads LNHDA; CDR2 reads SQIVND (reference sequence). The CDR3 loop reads CASSIGHTKRGELFF. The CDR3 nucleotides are TGTGCCAGTAGTATCGGACATACCAAGCGGGGGGAGCTGTTCTTC.

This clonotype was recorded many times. Written as DNA, the CDR3 is TGCAGTGCTAGAGTAACTGCCCTCGAGCAGTACTTC. Encoded protein: CSARVTALEQYF. The rearrangement links TRBV20-1 to TRBJ2-7, with unresolved D. V lost 1 base and J 6 bases, leaving 10 bases between the germline ends. Looked up from germline, CDR1 is DFQATT and CDR2 is SNEGSKA (reference sequence). The CDR3 covers 12 residues.

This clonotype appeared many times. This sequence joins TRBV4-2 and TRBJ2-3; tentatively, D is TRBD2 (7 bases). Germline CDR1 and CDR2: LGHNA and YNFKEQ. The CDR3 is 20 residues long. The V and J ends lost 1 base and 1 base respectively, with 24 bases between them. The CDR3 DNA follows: TGTGCCAGCAGCCAAGGGCCCGAGGGGGGGGGCTATTTCGGCACAGATACGCAGTATTTT. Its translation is CASSQGPEGGGYFGTDTQYF.

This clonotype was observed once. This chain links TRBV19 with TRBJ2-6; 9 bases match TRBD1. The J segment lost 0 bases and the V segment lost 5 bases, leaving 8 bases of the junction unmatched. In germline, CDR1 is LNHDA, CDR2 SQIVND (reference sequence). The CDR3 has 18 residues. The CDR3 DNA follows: TGTGCCAGTAGTCCCGGGACAGGGACACACTCTGGGGCCAACGTCCTGACTTTC. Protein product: CASSPGTGTHSGANVLTF.

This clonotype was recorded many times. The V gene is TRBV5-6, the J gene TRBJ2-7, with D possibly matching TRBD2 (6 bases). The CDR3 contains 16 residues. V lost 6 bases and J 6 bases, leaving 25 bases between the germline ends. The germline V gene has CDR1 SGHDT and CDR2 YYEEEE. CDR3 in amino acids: CASNPERSGDRLEQYF. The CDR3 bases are TGTGCCAGCAACCCGGAGAGATCGGGAGACCGCCTCGAGCAGTACTTC.

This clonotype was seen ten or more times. The CDR3 loop reads CATSASGGRHTQYF. The CDR3 bases are TGTGCCACCAGTGCCAGCGGGGGCCGGCATACGCAGTATTTT. The chain couples TRBV24-1 to TRBJ2-3; 8 nucleotides align to TRBD2. V shed 5 bases and J 7 bases; nucleotides not matched to a gene: 7. Germline V gene sequence: CDR1 KGHDR, CDR2 SFDVKD. The CDR3 is made up of 14 amino acids.

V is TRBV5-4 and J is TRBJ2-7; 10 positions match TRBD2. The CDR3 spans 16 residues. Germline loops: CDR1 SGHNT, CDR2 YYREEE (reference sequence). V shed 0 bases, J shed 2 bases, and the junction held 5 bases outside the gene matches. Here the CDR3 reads CASSLGRTSGTYEQYF. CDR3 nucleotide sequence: TGTGCCAGCAGCTTGGGTAGGACTAGCGGCACCTACGAGCAGTACTTC.

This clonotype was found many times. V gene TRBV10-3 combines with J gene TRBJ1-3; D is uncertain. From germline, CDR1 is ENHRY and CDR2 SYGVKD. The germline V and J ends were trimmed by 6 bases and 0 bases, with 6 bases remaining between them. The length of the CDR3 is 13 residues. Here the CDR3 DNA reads TGTGCCATCAGGCAGCCCTCTGGAAACACCATATATTTT. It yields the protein CAIRQPSGNTIYF.

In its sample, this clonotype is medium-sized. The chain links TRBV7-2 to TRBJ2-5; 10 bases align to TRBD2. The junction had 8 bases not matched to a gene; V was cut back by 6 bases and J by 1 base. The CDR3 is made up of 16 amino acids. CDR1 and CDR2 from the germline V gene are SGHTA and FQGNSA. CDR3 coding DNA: TGTGCCAGCAGTCAATCGACTAGCGGGCCCCAAGAGACCCAGTACTTC. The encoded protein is CASSQSTSGPQETQYF.

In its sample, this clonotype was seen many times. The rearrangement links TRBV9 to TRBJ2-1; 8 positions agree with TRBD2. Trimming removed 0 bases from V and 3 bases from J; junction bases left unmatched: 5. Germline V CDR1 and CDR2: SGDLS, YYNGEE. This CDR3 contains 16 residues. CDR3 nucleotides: TGTGCCAGCAGCGTAGTGGGGCGGGGGGACTACAATGAGCAGTTCTTC. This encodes CASSVVGRGDYNEQFF.

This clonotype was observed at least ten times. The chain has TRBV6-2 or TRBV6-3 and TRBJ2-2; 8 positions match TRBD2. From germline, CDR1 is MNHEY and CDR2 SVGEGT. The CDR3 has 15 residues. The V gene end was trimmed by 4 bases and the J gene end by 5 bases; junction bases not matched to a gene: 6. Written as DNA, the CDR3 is TGTGCCAGCAGTTCGGGACTAGTCCTGACCGGGGAGCTGTTTTTT. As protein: CASSSGLVLTGELFF.